This TCR beta chain was documented in a study of T cell responses to AZD1222 COVID-19 vaccine. Whole-study findings and limits: There were repertoire samples only from the period after the peak T cell response.

V lost 1 base to trimming and J lost 0 bases, with 16 bases between them. The CDR3 length is 17 residues. Germline V lookup: CDR1 KGHSY, CDR2 FQNENV. Generated by immunoSEQ multiplex PCR, the TCRdb table keeps only in-frame clones and is missing some. The sample lists roughly 110,000 clones; about 90% were seen once. Points on this clone: Its cognate antigen is unknown.

The chain couples TRBV16 to TRBJ2-7; D not certain. The source material was peripheral blood, sampled on day 0 of AZD1222 vaccination. The sequence was collected from an adult in good health. This CDR3 is CASSQFTFSRDSYEQYF. Here the CDR3 DNA reads TGTGCCAGCAGCCAATTTACATTCTCCCGAGACTCCTACGAGCAGTACTTC.